A selection of T cell receptor beta chains follows, all from one sample in a study of T cell repertoires in ileal Crohn's disease. Data came from immunoSEQ multiplex PCR; TCRdb stores just in-frame clones and leaves some out. This sample carries some 15,000 clones, roughly 60% of them seen once, and the ten largest clones take 6.5%. Sequenced: ileal tissue. These receptors all come from an adult with Crohn's disease. Both conserved end residues are part of each CDR3. The D gene is left open where the match is weak. Size is stated for part of the rows, as once, few or many counts, or as a class when the clone is expanded.

d_call clone_size j_call v_call cdr3_nt cdr3_aa
TRBD2 . TRBJ2-7 TRBV2 TGTGCCAGCAGCGGGCGTAGCGGGAGAGATCCCTACGAGCAGTACTTC CASSGRSGRDPYEQYF
. medium-sized TRBJ1-1 TRBV14 TGTGCCAGCAGCCCCTTACAGGGTTCCAACACTGAAGCTTTCTTT CASSPLQGSNTEAFF
. . TRBJ2-1 TRBV7-9 TGTGCCAGCAGCTTCAGGGTCGAGCAGTTCTTC CASSFRVEQFF
. . TRBJ1-4 TRBV6-5 TGTGCCAGCAGTTCCGGGGGGACGGAAAAACTGTTTTTT CASSSGGTEKLFF
. . TRBJ2-3 TRBV7-8 TGTGCCAGCAGCTCCCGGTTGCAAGATACGCAGTATTTT CASSSRLQDTQYF
. . TRBJ2-7 TRBV28 TGTGCCAGCAGTTTATTACGGTACGAGCAGTACTTC CASSLLRYEQYF
TRBD1 . TRBJ1-1 TRBV7-2 TGTGCCAGCAGCTCCGGGACAGGGCCGACTACTTTCTTT CASSSGTGPTTFF
. . TRBJ2-7 TRBV15 TGTGCCACCAGCAGGGGACTGGATGACAGCACTCTTTACGAGCAGTACTTC CATSRGLDDSTLYEQYF
TRBD1 . TRBJ1-5 TRBV9 TGTGCCAGCAGCTCTGGGACAGACTTAGGTAATCAGCCCCAGCATTTT CASSSGTDLGNQPQHF
TRBD2 few TRBJ2-3 TRBV6-1 TGTGCCAGCAGTGAGGGCGGGAGGGGAGATACGCAGTATTTT CASSEGGRGDTQYF
. . TRBJ1-1 TRBV15 TGTGCCACCAGCAGAGAGAAAAGCATGAACACTGAAGCTTTCTTT CATSREKSMNTEAFF
TRBD1 . TRBJ2-7 TRBV29-1 TGCAGCGTTGTGACAGGGGTTGAGCAGTACTTC CSVVTGVEQYF
TRBD1 . TRBJ2-2 TRBV11-2 TGTGCCAGCAGCGACCACAGGGGCGTGAACACCGGGGAGCTGTTTTTT CASSDHRGVNTGELFF
. few TRBJ1-3 TRBV9 TGTGCCAGCAGCGTAGGGGTCGGGAGGCAGCTCGCTGGAAACACCATATATTTT CASSVGVGRQLAGNTIYF
. once TRBJ2-6 TRBV5-4 TGTGCCAGCAGCTCGTTAGGAGGTGGGGCCAACGTCCTGACTTTC CASSSLGGGANVLTF
. . TRBJ1-1 TRBV7-6 TGTGCCAGCAGCTTACTGGGACAAATTGAAGCTTTCTTT CASSLLGQIEAFF
TRBD1 . TRBJ1-2 TRBV5-1 TGCGCCAGCAGCACGGACAGGGGGGGGTATGGCTACACCTTC CASSTDRGGYGYTF
. few TRBJ1-3 TRBV5-6 TGTGCCAGCAGCTTATTGGCGACTCTAGGAAACACCATATATTTT CASSLLATLGNTIYF
. few TRBJ1-3 TRBV6-5 TGTGCCAGCAGTTACTCAATCTCGGCAGGATGGAACACCATATATTTT CASSYSISAGWNTIYF
. once TRBJ2-2 TRBV10-2 TGCGCCAGCAGGCGACAGACGAACACCGGGGAGCTGTTTTTT CASRRQTNTGELFF
. . TRBJ2-5 TRBV6-1 TGTGCCAGCAGTGAAGCCGGAGAGACCCAGTACTTC CASSEAGETQYF
. . TRBJ1-1 TRBV29-1 TGCAGCGTCGTTGAACAGGGAGGGAGGACTGAAGCTTTCTTT CSVVEQGGRTEAFF
TRBD1 . TRBJ1-1 TRBV5-1 TGCGCCAGCAGCTTCAATGGACAGGCGAAGAACACTGAAGCTTTCTTT CASSFNGQAKNTEAFF
TRBD2 . TRBJ2-7 TRBV5-1 TGCGCCAGTCAGCGGGGGAGCTCCTACGAGCAGTACTTC CASQRGSSYEQYF
. . TRBJ1-2 TRBV28 TGTGCCAGCAGTTTACTGGGGAGAGGCGGCTACACCTTC CASSLLGRGGYTF
. few TRBJ1-1 TRBV6-5 TGTGCCAGCAGTTACGAAGGCGGATCTGAAGCTTTCTTT CASSYEGGSEAFF
TRBD1 few TRBJ2-3 TRBV7-8 TGTGCCAGCAGCGCTACAACAGGGGCCACAGATACGCAGTATTTT CASSATTGATDTQYF
TRBD1 . TRBJ1-3 TRBV6-1 TGTGCCGTATGGGACAGTGAATTTAGAAACACCATATATTTT CAVWDSEFRNTIYF
TRBD1 . TRBJ2-7 TRBV27 TGTGCCAGCAGTCGAACCGGGACAGGCTACTACGAGCAGTACTTC CASSRTGTGYYEQYF
. . TRBJ2-5 TRBV27 TGTGCCAGCAGTGCCTATAGCAGCCAAGAGACCCAGTACTTC CASSAYSSQETQYF
TRBD1 . TRBJ1-3 TRBV18 TGTGCCAGCTCACCAAGGATGAGACAGGGGTCGTCGGACTCTGGAAACACCATATATTTT CASSPRMRQGSSDSGNTIYF
TRBD2 . TRBJ2-5 TRBV5-5 TGTGCCAGCAGCACAAGACTAGCGGGAGTTGGCGAGACCCAGTACTTC CASSTRLAGVGETQYF
. . TRBJ1-2 TRBV7-9 TGTGCCAGCAGCTTAGTCGGGGGGGCCCGGTATGGCTACACCTTC CASSLVGGARYGYTF
. . TRBJ2-1 TRBV7-9 TGTGCCAGCAGCTTAGGGACTATAGGAAGTGAGCAGTTCTTC CASSLGTIGSEQFF
. . TRBJ1-2 TRBV2 TGTGCCAGCAGTAGCGGGACACAGGTTGGGTCCCCATATGGCTACACCTTC CASSSGTQVGSPYGYTF
TRBD1 . TRBJ1-5 TRBV28 TGTGCCAGCAGTTCGAGACAGGGGCGAAGGTTACCCCAGCATTTT CASSSRQGRRLPQHF
. . TRBJ2-1 TRBV11-1 TGTGCCAGCAGCTTAAGGTCAGGGAATTTCTACAATGAGCAGTTCTTC CASSLRSGNFYNEQFF
. medium-sized TRBJ2-5 TRBV6-5 TGTGCCAGCAGTTACTCCCTTATGGAGACCCAGTACTTC CASSYSLMETQYF
TRBD2 . TRBJ2-5 TRBV11-2 TGTGCCAGCAGCCGCACGACTAGCGGGATGAAAGAGACCCAGTACTTC CASSRTTSGMKETQYF
. . TRBJ2-3 TRBV5-6 TGTGCCAGCAGCTTGGGTTCCGGTTCTAGCACAGATACGCAGTATTTT CASSLGSGSSTDTQYF
. few TRBJ2-5 TRBV27 TGTGCCGACAGGGGAGGGGGGAAAGAGACCCAGTACTTC CADRGGGKETQYF
TRBD1 few TRBJ2-7 TRBV6-5 TGTGCCAGCAGAACACAGGGGGGTCTACGGGAGCAGTACTTC CASRTQGGLREQYF
TRBD2 . TRBJ2-1 TRBV2 TGTGCCAGCAGTATCAGGCTTCCCGGGACTAGCGGGAGTGGGTACAATGAGCAGTTCTTC CASSIRLPGTSGSGYNEQFF
. . TRBJ2-5 TRBV30 TGTGCCTGGAGTGTAGCGGAAGAGACCCAGTACTTC CAWSVAEETQYF
. few TRBJ2-7 TRBV15 TGTGCCACCAGCAGAGATCGGGAACCTTCCCTCTACGAGCAGTACTTC CATSRDREPSLYEQYF
. . TRBJ1-2 TRBV29-1 TGCAGCGTTCGAGAGCTGGGACTCTATGGCTACACCTTC CSVRELGLYGYTF
. . TRBJ1-2 TRBV7-2 TGTGCCAGCAGCTTAAGTGGGACACCCATCTATGGCTACACCTTC CASSLSGTPIYGYTF
. once TRBJ2-5 TRBV10-2 TGCGCCAGCACCCCCGCTAGCTTGGTAGAGACCCAGTACTTC CASTPASLVETQYF
TRBD1 . TRBJ2-7 TRBV9 TGTGCCAGCAGTCCCAGTGTGGGACAGCTGTACTTC CASSPSVGQLYF
TRBD2 few TRBJ2-1 TRBV27 TGTGCCAGCAACCCAGCGGGAGGTCGCTCCTACAATGAGCAGTTCTTC CASNPAGGRSYNEQFF